The sequence of this T cell receptor beta chain was determined in a study of blood T cell repertoires in COVID-19. The CDR3 sequence is 15 residues long. V shed 7 bases, J shed 6 bases, and the junction held 14 bases outside the gene matches. The germline V gene encodes CDR1 SGHTA and CDR2 FQGNSA. Profiling relied on immunoSEQ multiplex PCR, and the TCRdb table lists in-frame clones only, not all of them. The profile covers 400,000 to 450,000 clones, with over 75% appearing a single time and approximately 1.5% taken by the ten largest. The chain has TRBV7-2 and TRBJ1-2; TRBD1 matches at 7 bases. Sequences were obtained from peripheral blood. The sequence was collected from a woman aged 40-49 years with COVID-19, enrolled during active disease. Here the CDR3 reads CASNPEGQPGDGYTF. The CDR3 region has the DNA TGTGCCAGCAACCCCGAGGGACAGCCGGGGGATGGCTACACCTTC.